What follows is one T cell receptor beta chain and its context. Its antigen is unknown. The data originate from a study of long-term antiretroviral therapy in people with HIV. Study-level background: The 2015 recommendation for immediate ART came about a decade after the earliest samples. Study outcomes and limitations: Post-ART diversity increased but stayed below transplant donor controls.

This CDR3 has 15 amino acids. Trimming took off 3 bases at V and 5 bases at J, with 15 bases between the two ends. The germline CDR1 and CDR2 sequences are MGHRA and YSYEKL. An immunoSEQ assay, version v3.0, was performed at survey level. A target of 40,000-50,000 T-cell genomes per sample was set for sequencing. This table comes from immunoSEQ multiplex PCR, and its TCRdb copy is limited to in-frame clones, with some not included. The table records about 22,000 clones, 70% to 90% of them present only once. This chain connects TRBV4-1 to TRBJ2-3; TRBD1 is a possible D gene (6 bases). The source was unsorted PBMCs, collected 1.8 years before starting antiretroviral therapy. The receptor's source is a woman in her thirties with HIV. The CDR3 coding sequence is TGCGCCAGCAGCCAGCCACAGGGCCGGGGAGATACGCAGTATTTT. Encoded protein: CASSQPQGRGDTQYF.